This record looks at one T cell receptor (beta chain) sequence and its context. This record belongs to a study of blood T cell repertoires in COVID-19. Profiling relied on immunoSEQ multiplex PCR, and the TCRdb table lists in-frame clones only, not all of them. The data contain about 140,000 clones, around 90% of them singletons. Trimming stripped 9 bases from V and 3 bases from J, with 15 bases between. The CDR3 has 13 amino acids. CDR1 and CDR2 from the germline V gene are LNHDA and SQIVND (reference sequence). Material: peripheral blood. The TCR comes from a human donor in a cohort sampled during active COVID-19. The rearrangement links TRBV19 to TRBJ2-7, with D possibly matching TRBD1 (6 bases). DNA of the CDR3: TGTGCCAGCGCCGGGACATCCAGCTACGAGCAGTACTTC. It is translated as CASAGTSSYEQYF.